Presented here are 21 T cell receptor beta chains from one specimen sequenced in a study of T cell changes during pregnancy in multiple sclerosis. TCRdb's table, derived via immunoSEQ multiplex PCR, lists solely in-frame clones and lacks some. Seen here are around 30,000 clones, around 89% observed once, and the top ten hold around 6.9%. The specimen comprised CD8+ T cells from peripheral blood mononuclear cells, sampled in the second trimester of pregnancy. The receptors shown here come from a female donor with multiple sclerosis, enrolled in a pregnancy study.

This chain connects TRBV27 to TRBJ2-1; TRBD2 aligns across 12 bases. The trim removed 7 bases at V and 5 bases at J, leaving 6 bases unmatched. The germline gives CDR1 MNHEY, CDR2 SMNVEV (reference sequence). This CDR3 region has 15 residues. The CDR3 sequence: CASTPLAGGNNEQFF. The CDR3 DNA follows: TGTGCCAGCACCCCACTAGCGGGGGGAAACAATGAGCAGTTCTTC.

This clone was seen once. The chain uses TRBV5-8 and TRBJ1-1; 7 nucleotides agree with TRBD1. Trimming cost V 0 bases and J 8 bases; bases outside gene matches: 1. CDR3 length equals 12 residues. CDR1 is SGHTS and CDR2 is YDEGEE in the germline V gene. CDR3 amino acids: CASSLVQGEAFF. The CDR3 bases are TGTGCCAGCAGCTTGGTACAGGGGGAAGCTTTCTTT.

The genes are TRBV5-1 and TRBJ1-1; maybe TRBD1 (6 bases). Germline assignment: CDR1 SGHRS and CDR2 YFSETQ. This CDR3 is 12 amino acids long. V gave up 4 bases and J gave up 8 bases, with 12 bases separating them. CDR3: CASSETGTEAFF. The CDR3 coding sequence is TGCGCCAGCAGCGAGACCGGGACAGAAGCTTTCTTT.

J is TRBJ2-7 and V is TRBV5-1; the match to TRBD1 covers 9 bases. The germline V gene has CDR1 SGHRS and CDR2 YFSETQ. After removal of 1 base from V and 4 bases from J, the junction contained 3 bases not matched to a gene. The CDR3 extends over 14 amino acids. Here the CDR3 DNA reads TGCGCCAGCAGCTTGCGGGACAGGGCTTACGAGCAGTACTTC. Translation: CASSLRDRAYEQYF.

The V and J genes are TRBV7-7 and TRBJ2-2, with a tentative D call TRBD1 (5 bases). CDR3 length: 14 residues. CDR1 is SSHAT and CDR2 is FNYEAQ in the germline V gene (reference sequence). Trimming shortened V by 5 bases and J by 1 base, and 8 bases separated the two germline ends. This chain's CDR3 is CASSPGLNTGELFF. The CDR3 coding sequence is TGTGCCAGCAGCCCAGGGCTGAACACCGGGGAGCTGTTTTTT.

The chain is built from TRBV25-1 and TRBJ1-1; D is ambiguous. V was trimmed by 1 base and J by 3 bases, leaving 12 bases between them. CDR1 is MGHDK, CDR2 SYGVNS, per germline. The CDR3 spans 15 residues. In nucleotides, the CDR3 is TGTGCCAGCAGTGAATGGGAGTTAGACCACACTGAAGCTTTCTTT. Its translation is CASSEWELDHTEAFF.

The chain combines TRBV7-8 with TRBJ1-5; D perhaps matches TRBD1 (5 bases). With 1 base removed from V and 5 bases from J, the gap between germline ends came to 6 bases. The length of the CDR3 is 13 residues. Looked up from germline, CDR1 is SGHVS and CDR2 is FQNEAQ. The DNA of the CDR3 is TGTGCCAGCAGCTTAGGGGGGGATCAGCCCCAGCATTTT. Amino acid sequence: CASSLGGDQPQHF. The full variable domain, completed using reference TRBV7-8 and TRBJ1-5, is GAGVSQSPRYKVAKRGQDVALRCDPISGHVSLFWYQQALGQGPEFLTYFQNEAQLDKSGLPSDRFFAERPEGSVSTLKIQRTQQEDSAVYLCASSLGGDQPQHFGDGTRLSIL.

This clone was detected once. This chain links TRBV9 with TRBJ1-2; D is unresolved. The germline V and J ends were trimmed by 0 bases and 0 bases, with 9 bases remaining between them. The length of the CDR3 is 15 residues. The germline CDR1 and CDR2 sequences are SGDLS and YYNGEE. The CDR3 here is CASSVASQTNYGYTF. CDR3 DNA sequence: TGTGCCAGCAGCGTAGCTTCCCAGACTAACTATGGCTACACCTTC.

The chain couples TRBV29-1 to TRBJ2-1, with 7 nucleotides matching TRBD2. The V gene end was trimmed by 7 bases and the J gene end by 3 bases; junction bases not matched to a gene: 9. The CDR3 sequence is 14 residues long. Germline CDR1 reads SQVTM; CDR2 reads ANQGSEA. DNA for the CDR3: TGCAGCGCGGTACTAGCGAATAACTACAATGAGCAGTTCTTC. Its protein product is CSAVLANNYNEQFF.

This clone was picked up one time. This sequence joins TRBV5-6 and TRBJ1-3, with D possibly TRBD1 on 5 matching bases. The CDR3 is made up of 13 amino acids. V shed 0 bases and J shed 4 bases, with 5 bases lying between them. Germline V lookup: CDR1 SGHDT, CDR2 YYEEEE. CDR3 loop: CASSLGQGNTIYF. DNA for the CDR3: TGTGCCAGCAGCTTGGGACAGGGAAACACCATATATTTT.

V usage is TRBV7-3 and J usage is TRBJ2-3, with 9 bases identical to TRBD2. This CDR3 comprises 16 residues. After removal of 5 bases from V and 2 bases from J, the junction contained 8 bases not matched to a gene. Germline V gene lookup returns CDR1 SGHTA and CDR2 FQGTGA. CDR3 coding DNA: TGTGCCAGCAGCCCCATGCGGGGGGGGAACACAGATACGCAGTATTTT. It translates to CASSPMRGGNTDTQYF.

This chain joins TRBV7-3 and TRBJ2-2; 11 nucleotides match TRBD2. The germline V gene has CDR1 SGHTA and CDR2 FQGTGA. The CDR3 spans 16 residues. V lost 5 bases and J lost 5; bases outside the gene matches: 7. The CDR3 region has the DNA TGTGCCAGCAGCCTGCTAGCGGGAGGAGAAACCGGGGAGCTGTTTTTT. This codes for CASSLLAGGETGELFF.

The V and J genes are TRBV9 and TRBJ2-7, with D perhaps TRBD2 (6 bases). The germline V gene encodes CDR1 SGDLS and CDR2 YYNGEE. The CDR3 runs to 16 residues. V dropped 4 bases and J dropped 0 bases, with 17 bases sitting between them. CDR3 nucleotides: TGTGCCAGCAGCCCCCCATTTGGGGAGGCCTCCTACGAGCAGTACTTC. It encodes CASSPPFGEASYEQYF.

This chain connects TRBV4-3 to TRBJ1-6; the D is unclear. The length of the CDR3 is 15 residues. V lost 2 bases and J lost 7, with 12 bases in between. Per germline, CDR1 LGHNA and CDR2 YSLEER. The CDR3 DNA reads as TGCGCCAGCAGCCAAATGGTTACAGAGAATTCACCCCTCCACTTT. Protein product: CASSQMVTENSPLHF.

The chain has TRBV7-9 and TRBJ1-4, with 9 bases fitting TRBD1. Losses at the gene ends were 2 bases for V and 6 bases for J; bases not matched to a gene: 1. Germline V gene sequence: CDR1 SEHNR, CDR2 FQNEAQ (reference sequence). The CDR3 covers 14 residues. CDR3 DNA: TGTGCCAGCAGCTTAACAGGGGGCGATGAAAAACTGTTTTTT. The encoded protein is CASSLTGGDEKLFF.

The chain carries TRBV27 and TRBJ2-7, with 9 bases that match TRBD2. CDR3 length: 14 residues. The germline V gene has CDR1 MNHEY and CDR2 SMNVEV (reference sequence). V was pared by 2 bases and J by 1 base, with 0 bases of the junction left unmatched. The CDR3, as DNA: TGTGCCAGCAGTTTACTAGCGGGGTCCTACGAGCAGTACTTC. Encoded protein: CASSLLAGSYEQYF.

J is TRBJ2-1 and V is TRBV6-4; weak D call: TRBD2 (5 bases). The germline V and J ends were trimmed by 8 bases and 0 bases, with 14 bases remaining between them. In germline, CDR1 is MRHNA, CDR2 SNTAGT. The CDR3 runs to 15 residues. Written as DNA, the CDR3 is TGTGCCAGCTCGAGAGCGGCGGACTCCTACAATGAGCAGTTCTTC. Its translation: CASSRAADSYNEQFF.

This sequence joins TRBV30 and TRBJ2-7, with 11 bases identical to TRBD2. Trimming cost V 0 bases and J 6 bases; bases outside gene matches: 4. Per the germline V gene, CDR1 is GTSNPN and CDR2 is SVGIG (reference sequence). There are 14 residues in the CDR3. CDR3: CAWSVLAGESEQYF. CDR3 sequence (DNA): TGTGCCTGGAGTGTACTAGCGGGAGAATCCGAGCAGTACTTC.

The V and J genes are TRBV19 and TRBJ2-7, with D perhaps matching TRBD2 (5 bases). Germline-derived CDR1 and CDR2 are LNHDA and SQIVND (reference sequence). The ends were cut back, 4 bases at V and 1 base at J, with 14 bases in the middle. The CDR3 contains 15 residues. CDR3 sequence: CASSTDETGSYEQYF. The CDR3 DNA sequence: TGTGCCAGTAGTACCGACGAAACGGGGTCCTACGAGCAGTACTTC.

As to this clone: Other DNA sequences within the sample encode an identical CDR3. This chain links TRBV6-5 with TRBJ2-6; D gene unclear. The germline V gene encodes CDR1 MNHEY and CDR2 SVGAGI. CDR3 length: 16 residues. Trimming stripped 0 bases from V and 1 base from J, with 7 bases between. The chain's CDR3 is CASSYSEVSGANVLTF. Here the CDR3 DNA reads TGTGCCAGCAGTTACTCCGAGGTTTCTGGGGCCAACGTCCTGACTTTC.

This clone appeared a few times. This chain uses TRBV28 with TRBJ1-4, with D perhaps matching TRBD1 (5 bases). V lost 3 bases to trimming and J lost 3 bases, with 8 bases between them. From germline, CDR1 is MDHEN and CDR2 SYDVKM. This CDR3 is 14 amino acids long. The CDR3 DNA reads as TGTGCCAGCAGTTTGTTGACAGCTAATGAAAAACTGTTTTTT. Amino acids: CASSLLTANEKLFF.